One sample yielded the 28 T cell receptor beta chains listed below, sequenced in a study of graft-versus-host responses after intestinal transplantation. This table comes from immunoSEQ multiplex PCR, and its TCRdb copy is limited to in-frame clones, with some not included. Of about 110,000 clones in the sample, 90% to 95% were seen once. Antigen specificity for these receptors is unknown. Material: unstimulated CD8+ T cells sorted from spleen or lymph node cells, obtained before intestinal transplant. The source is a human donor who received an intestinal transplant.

Here the CDR3 reads CASKGPGQAPLSQHF. The CDR3 bases are TGTGCCAGCAAGGGTCCGGGACAGGCGCCTCTGTCCCAGCATTTT. The chain carries TRBV2 and TRBJ1-5; 8 bases map to TRBD1. V was pared by 7 bases and J by 11 bases, with 16 bases of the junction left unmatched. The CDR3 runs to 15 residues. Germline-derived CDR1 and CDR2 are SNHLY and FYNNEI.

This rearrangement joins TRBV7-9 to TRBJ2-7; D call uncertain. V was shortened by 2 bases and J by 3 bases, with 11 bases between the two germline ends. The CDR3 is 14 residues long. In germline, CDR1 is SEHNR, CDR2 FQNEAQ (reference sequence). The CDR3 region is CASSLLVGSYEQYF. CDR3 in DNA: TGTGCCAGCAGCTTACTGGTTGGCAGCTACGAGCAGTACTTC.

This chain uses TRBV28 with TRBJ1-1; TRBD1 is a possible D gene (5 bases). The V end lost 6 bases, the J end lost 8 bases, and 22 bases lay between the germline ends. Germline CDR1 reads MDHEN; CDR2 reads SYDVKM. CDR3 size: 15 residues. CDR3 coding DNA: TGTGCCAGCAGCTCGACGACAGTCCCACTCCTAGAAGCTTTCTTT. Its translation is CASSSTTVPLLEAFF.

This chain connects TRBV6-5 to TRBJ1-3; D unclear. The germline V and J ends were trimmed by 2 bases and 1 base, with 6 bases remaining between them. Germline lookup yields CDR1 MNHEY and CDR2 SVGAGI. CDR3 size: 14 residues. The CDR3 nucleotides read TGTGCCAGCAGTTACACCGGGTCTGGAAACACCATATATTTT. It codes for CASSYTGSGNTIYF.

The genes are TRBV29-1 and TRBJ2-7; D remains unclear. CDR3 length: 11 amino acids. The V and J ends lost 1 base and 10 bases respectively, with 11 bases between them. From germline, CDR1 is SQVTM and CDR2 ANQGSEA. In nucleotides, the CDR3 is TGCAGCGTTGAAGTGGAGACCTTACAGTACTTC. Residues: CSVEVETLQYF.

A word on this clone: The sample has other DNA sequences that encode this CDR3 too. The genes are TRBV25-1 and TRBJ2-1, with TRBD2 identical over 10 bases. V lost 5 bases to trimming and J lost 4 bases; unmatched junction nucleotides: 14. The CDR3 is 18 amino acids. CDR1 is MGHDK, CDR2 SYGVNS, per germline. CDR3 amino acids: CASSSGWSGRASYNEQFF. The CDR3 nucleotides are TGTGCCAGCAGTTCGGGATGGAGCGGGAGGGCATCTTACAATGAGCAGTTCTTC.

The CDR3 is CASSSRQGRKTQYF. The CDR3 DNA sequence: TGCGCCAGCAGCTCTCGACAGGGTCGGAAGACCCAGTACTTC. V usage is TRBV23-1 and J usage is TRBJ2-5, with 7 bases lining up with TRBD1. TRBV23-1 is marked as an open reading frame, function uncertain. The ends lost 6 bases at V and 6 bases at J; junction bases unmatched: 10. The CDR3 loop spans 14 amino acids.

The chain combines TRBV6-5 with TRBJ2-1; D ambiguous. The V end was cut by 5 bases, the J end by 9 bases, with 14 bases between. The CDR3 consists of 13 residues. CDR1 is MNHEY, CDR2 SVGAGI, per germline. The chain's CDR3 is CASSNHLGLEQFF. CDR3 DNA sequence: TGTGCCAGCAGTAACCACCTAGGTCTTGAGCAGTTCTTC.

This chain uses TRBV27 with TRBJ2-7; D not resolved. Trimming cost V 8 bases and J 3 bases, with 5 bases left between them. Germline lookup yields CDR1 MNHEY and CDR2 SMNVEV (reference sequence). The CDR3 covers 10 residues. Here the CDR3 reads CASGNYEQYF. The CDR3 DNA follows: TGTGCCAGCGGGAACTACGAGCAGTACTTC.

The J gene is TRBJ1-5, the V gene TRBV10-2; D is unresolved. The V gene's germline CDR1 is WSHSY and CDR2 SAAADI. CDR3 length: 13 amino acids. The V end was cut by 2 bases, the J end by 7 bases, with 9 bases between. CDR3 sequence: CASSEGDSQPQHF. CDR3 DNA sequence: TGCGCCAGCAGTGAGGGAGATTCCCAGCCCCAGCATTTT.

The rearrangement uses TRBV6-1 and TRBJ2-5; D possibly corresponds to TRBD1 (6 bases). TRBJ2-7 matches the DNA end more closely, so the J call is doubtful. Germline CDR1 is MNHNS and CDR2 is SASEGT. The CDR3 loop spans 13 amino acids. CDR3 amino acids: CASSERTAYEQYF. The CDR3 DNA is TGTGCCAGCAGTGAAAGGACAGCCTACGAGCAGTACTTC.

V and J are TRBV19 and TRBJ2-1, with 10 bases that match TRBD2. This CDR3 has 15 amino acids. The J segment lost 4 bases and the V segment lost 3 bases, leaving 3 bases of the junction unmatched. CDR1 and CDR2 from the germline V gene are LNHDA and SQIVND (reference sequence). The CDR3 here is CASSISSGGYNEQFF. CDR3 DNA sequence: TGTGCCAGTAGTATTAGTAGCGGGGGGTACAATGAGCAGTTCTTC.

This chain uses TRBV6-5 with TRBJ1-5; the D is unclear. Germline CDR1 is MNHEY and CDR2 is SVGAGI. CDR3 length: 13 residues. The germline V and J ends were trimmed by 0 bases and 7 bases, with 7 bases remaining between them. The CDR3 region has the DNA TGTGCCAGCAGTTACTCGATATACCAGCCCCAGCATTTT. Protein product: CASSYSIYQPQHF.

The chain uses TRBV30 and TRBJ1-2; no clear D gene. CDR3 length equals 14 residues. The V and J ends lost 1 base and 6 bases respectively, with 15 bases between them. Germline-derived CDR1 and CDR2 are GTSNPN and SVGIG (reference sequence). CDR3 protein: CAWSGLGRRDGYTF. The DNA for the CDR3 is TGTGCCTGGAGTGGGTTGGGCCGGAGGGATGGCTACACCTTC.

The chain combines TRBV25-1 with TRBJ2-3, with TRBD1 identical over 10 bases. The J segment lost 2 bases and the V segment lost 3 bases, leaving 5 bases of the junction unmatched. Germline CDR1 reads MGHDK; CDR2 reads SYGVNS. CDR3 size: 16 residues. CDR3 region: CASSDRDRGDTDTQYF. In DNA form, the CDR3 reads TGTGCCAGCAGTGATCGGGACAGGGGAGACACAGATACGCAGTATTTT.

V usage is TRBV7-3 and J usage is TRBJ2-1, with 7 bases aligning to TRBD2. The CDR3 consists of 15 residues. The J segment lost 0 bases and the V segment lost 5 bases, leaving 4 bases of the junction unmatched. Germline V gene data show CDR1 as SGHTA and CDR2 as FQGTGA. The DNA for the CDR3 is TGTGCCAGCAGCCCTAGCGGAAGCTCCTACAATGAGCAGTTCTTC. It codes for CASSPSGSSYNEQFF.

CDR3 bases: TGTGCCTGGAGTGTACTAGCGGGCCTCCGGGAGCAGTTCTTC. It encodes CAWSVLAGLREQFF. The chain employs TRBV30 and TRBJ2-1, with 9 bases lining up with TRBD2. This CDR3 spans 14 amino acids. V trimming: 0 bases; J trimming: 10 bases; junction bases outside the gene matches: 7. The germline CDR1 and CDR2 sequences are GTSNPN and SVGIG (reference sequence).

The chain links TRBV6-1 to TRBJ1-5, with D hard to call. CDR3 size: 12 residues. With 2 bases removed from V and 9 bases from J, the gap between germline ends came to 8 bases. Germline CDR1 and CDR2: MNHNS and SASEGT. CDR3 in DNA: TGTGCCAGCAGTGAACCGAGGAGGCCCCAGCATTTT. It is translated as CASSEPRRPQHF.

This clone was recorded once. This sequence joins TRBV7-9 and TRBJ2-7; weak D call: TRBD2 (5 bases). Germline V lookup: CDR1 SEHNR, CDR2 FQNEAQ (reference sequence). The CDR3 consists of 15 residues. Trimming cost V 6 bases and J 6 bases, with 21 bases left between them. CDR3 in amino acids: CASSSEKVATREQYF. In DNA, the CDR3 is TGTGCCAGCAGTTCGGAGAAGGTAGCGACGCGCGAGCAGTACTTC.

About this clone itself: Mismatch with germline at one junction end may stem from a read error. CDR3 protein: CASSSRDGFTGELFF. The CDR3 coding sequence is TGTGCTAGCAGCTCCAGGGACGGATTCACCGGGGAGCTGTTTTTT. V usage is TRBV7-7 and J usage is TRBJ2-2; possibly TRBD1 or TRBD2 for D (5 bases each). Looked up from germline, CDR1 is SSHAT and CDR2 is FNYEAQ (reference sequence). The CDR3 contains 15 residues.

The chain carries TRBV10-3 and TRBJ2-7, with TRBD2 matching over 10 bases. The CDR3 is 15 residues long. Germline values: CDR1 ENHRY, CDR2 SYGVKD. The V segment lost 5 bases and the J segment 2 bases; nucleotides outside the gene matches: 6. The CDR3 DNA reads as TGTGCCATCAGTCCATCTAGCGGGGGTACCTACGAGCAGTACTTC. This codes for CAISPSSGGTYEQYF.

CDR3 residues: CASSPDSGVQRDQYF. The CDR3 bases are TGTGCCAGCTCACCAGATTCAGGTGTCCAAAGGGACCAGTACTTC. This chain connects TRBV18 to TRBJ2-5; D call uncertain. Trimming took off 2 bases at V and 10 bases at J, with 20 bases between the two ends. The CDR3 runs to 15 residues. Germline values: CDR1 KGHSH, CDR2 LQKENI. Full variable domain (remainder filled in from reference TRBV18 and TRBJ2-5): NAGVMQNPRHLVRRRGQEARLRCSPMKGHSHVYWYRQLPEEGLKFMVYLQKENIIDESGMPKERFSAEFPKEGPSILRIQQVVRGDSAAYFCASSPDSGVQRDQYFGPGTRLLVL.

CDR3 loop: CASSYGGEAFF. The CDR3, as DNA: TGTGCCAGCAGTTACGGGGGTGAAGCTTTCTTT. This chain links TRBV6-5 with TRBJ1-1, with a tentative D call TRBD1 (5 bases). CDR3 length: 11 amino acids. The germline V gene has CDR1 MNHEY and CDR2 SVGAGI. The germline V and J ends were trimmed by 2 bases and 7 bases, with 5 bases remaining between them.

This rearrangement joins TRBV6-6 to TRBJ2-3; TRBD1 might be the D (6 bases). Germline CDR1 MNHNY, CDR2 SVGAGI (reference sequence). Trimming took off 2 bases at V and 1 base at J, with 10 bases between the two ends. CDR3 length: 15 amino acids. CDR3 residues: CASSYIAGGTDTQYF. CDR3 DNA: TGTGCCAGCAGTTACATAGCAGGGGGCACAGATACGCAGTATTTT.

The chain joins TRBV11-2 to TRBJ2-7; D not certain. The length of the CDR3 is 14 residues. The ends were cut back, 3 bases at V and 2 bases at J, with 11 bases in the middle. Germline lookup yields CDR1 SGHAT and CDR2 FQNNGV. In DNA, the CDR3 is TGTGCCAGCAGCTTCGGTCCGGTTGCCTACGAGCAGTACTTC. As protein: CASSFGPVAYEQYF.

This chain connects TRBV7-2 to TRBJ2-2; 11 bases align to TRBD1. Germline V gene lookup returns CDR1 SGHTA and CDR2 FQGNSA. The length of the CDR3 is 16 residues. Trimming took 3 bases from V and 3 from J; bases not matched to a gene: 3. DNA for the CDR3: TGTGCCAGCAGCTTGCGGGACAGGGGGTACACCGGGGAGCTGTTTTTT. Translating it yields CASSLRDRGYTGELFF.

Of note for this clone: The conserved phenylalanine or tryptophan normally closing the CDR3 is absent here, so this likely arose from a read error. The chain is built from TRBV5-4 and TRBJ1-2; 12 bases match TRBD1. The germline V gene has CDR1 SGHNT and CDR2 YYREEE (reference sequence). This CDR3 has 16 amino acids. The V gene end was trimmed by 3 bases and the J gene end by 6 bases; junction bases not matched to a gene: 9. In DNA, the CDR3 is TGTGCCAGCAGCTACTTACGGGACAGGGGGCCGGATGGCTACACCCTC. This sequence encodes CASSYLRDRGPDGYTL.

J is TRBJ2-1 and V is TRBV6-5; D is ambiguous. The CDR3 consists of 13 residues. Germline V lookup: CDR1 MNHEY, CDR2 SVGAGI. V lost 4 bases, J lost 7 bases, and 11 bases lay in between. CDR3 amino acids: CASSFAARNEQFF. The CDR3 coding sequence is TGTGCCAGCAGTTTCGCCGCCCGGAATGAGCAGTTCTTC.